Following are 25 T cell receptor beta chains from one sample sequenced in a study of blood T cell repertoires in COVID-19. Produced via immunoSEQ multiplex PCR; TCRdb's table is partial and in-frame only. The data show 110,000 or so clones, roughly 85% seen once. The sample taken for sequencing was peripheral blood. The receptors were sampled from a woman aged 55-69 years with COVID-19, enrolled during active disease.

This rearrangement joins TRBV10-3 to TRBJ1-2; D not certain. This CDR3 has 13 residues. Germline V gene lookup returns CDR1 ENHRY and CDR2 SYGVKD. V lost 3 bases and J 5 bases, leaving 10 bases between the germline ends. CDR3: CAISDARSYGYTF. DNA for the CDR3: TGTGCCATCAGTGATGCCAGGTCTTATGGCTACACCTTC.

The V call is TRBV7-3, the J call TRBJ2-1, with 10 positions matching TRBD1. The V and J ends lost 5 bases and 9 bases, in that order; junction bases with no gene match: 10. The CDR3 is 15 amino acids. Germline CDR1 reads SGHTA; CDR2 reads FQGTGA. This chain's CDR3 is CASSPTGTGVVEQFF. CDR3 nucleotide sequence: TGTGCCAGCAGCCCCACCGGGACAGGGGTAGTTGAGCAGTTCTTC.

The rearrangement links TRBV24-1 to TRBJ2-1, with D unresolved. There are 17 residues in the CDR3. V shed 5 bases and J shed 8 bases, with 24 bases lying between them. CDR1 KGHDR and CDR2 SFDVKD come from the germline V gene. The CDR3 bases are TGTGCCACCAGTGTCCCCGGGTTCTCCTCTCCAGCTGATGAGCAGTTCTTC. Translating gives CATSVPGFSSPADEQFF.

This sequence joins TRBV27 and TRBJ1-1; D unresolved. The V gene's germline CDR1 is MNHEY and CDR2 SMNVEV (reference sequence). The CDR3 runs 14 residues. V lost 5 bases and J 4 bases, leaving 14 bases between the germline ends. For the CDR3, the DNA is TGTGCCAGCAGTCCGCGGGAGGGTAGCACTGAAGCTTTCTTT. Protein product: CASSPREGSTEAFF.

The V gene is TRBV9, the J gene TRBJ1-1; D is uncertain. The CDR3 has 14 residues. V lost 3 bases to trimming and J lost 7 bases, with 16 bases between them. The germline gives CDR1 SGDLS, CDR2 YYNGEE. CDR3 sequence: CASSAWEFTGEAFF. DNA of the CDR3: TGTGCCAGCAGCGCTTGGGAGTTTACGGGTGAAGCTTTCTTT.

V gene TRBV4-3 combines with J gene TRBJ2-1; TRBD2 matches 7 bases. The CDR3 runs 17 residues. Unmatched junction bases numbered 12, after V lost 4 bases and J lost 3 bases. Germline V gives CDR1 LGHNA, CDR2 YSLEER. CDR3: CASSPQFSSGDYNEQFF. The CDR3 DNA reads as TGCGCCAGCAGCCCTCAATTCTCTAGCGGCGACTACAATGAGCAGTTCTTC.

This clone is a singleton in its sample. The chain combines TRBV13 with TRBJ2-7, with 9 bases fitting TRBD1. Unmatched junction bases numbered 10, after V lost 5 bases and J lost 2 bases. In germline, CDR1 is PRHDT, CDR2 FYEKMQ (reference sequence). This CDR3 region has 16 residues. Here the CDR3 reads CASSADGDRVPYEQYF. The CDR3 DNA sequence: TGTGCCAGCAGCGCCGACGGGGACAGGGTCCCCTACGAGCAGTACTTC.

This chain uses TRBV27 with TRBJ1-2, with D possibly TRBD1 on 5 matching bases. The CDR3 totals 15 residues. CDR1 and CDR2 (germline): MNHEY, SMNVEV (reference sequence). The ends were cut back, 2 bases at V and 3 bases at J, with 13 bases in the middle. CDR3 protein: CASSLTPPGYYGYTF. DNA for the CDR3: TGTGCCAGCAGTTTAACACCCCCAGGGTACTATGGCTACACCTTC.

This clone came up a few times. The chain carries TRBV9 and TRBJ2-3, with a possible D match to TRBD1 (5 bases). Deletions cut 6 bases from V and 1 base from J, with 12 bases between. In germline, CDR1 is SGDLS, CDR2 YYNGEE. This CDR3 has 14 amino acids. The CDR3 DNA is TGTGCCAGCACCACCCAGACAGGCACAGATACGCAGTATTTT. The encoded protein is CASTTQTGTDTQYF.

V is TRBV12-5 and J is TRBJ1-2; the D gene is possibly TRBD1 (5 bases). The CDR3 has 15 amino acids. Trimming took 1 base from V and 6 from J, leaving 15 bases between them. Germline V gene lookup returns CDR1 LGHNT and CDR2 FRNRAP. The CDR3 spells CASGLAGRQRHGYTF. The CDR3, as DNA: TGTGCTAGTGGTTTGGCCGGTCGACAGCGCCATGGCTACACCTTC. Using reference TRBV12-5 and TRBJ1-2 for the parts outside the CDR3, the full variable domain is DARVTQTPRHKVTEMGQEVTMRCQPILGHNTVFWYRQTMMQGLELLAYFRNRAPLDDSGMPKDRFSAEMPDATLATLKIQPSEPRDSAVYFCASGLAGRQRHGYTFGSGTRLTVV.

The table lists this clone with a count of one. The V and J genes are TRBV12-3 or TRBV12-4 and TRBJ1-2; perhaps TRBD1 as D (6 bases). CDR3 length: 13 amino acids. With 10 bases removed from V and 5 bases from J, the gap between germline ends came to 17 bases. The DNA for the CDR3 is TGTGCCAACGGAAGGACAGAGGGATATGGCTACACCTTC. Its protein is CANGRTEGYGYTF.

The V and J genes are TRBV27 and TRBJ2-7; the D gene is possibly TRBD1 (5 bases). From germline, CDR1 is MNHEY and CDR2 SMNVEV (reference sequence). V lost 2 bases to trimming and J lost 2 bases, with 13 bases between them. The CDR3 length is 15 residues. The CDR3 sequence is CASSLGWGRAYEQYF. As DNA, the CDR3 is TGTGCCAGCAGTTTAGGGTGGGGCAGGGCCTACGAGCAGTACTTC.

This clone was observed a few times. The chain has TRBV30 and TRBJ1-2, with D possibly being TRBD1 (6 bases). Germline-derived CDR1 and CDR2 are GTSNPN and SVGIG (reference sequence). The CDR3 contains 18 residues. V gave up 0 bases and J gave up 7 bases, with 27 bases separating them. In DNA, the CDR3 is TGTGCCTGGAGTGTACAAGGGGGATCTGGGGGAGGGAGAGGTGGCTACACCTTC. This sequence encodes CAWSVQGGSGGGRGGYTF.

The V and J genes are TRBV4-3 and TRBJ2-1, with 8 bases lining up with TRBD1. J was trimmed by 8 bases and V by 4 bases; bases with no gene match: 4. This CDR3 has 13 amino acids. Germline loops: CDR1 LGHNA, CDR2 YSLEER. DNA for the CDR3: TGCGCCAGCAGCCTTACAGGGGGATATGAGCAGTTCTTC. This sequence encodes CASSLTGGYEQFF.

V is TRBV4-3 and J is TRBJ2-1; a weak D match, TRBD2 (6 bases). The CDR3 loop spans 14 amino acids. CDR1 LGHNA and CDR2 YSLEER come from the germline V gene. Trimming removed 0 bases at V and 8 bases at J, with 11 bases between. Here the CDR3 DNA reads TGCGCCAGCAGCCAAGATCTACTAGCTGATGAGCAGTTCTTC. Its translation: CASSQDLLADEQFF.

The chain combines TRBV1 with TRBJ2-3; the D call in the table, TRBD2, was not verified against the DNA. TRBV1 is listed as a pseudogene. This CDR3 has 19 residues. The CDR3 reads CTSSQPAHLLAGRTDTQYF. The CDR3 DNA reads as TGCACCAGCAGCCAACCCGCACACCTGTTAGCGGGCCGCACAGATACGCAGTATTTT.

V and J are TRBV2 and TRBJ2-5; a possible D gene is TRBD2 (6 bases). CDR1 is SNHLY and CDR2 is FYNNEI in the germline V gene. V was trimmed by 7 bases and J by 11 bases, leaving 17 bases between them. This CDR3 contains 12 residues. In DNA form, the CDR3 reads TGTGCCAGCATGCGGGACTCTGAATCTCAGTACTTC. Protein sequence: CASMRDSESQYF.

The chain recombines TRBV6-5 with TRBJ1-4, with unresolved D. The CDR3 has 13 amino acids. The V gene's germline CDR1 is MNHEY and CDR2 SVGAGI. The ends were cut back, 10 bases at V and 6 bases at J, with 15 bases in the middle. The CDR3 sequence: CATKRSMDEKLFF. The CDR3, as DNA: TGTGCCACCAAACGGAGTATGGATGAAAAACTGTTTTTT.

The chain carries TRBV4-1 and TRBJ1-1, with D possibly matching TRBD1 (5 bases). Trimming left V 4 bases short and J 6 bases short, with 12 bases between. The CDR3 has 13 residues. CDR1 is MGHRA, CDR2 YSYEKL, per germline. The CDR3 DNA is TGCGCCAGCAGCCCCCTGGACACGGCTGAAGCTTTCTTT. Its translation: CASSPLDTAEAFF.

The CDR3 loop reads CASSLHPSTGVGGYTF. DNA for the CDR3: TGTGCCAGTAGCCTTCACCCCTCGACAGGGGTCGGCGGCTACACCTTC. The chain carries TRBV19 and TRBJ1-2; 8 nucleotides align to TRBD1. The CDR3 covers 16 residues. With 6 bases clipped from V and 8 bases from J, the junction kept 17 bases outside the gene matches. Germline V CDR1 and CDR2: LNHDA, SQIVND (reference sequence).

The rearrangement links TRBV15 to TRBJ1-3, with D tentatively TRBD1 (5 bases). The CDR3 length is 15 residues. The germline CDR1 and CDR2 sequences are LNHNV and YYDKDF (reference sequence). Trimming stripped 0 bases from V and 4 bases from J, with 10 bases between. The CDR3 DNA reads TGTGCCACCAGCAGAGATTCAGGGCTCGGAAACACCATATATTTT. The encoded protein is CATSRDSGLGNTIYF. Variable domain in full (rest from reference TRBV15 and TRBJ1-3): DAMVIQNPRYQVTQFGKPVTLSCSQTLNHNVMYWYQQKSSQAPKLLFHYYDKDFNNEADTPDNFQSRRPNTSFCFLDIRSPGLGDTAMYLCATSRDSGLGNTIYFGEGSWLTVV.

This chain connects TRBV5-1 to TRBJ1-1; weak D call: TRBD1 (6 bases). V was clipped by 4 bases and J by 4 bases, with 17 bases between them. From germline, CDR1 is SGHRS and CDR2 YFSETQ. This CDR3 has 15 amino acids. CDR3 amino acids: CASSLTRGAGTEAFF. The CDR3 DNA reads TGCGCCAGCAGCCTAACCCGGGGGGCAGGCACTGAAGCTTTCTTT.

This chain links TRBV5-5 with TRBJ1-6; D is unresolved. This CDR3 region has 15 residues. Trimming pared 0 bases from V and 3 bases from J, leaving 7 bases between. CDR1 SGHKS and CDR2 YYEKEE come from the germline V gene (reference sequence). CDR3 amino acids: CASSLAPVYNSPLHF. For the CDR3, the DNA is TGTGCCAGCAGCTTGGCCCCAGTCTATAATTCACCCCTCCACTTT.

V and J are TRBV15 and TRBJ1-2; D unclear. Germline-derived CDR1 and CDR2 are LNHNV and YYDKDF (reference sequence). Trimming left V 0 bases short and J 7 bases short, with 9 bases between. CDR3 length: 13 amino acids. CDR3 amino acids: CATSREPYSGYTF. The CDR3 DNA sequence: TGTGCCACCAGCAGAGAACCATACTCTGGCTACACCTTC. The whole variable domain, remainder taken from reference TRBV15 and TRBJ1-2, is DAMVIQNPRYQVTQFGKPVTLSCSQTLNHNVMYWYQQKSSQAPKLLFHYYDKDFNNEADTPDNFQSRRPNTSFCFLDIRSPGLGDTAMYLCATSREPYSGYTFGSGTRLTVV.

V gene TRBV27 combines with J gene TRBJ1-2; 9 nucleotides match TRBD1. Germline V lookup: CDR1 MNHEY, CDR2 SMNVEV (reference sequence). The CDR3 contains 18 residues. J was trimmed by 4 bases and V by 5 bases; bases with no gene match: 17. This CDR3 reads CASSIHTGGGEEGYGYTF. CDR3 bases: TGTGCCAGCAGTATTCATACAGGGGGCGGGGAAGAGGGCTATGGCTACACCTTC.